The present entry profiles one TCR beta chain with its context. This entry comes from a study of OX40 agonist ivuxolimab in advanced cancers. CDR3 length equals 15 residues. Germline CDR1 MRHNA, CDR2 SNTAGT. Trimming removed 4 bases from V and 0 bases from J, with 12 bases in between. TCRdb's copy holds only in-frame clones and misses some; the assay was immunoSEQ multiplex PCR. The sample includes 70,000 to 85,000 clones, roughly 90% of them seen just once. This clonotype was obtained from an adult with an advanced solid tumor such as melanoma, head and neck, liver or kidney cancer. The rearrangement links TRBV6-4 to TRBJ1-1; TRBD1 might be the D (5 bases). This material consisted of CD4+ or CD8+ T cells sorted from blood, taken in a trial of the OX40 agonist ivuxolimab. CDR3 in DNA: TGTGCCAGCAGTGTGACAGCGAACATGAACACTGAAGCTTTCTTT. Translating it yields CASSVTANMNTEAFF.